The 3 T cell receptor beta chains below were found in one sample sequenced in a study of T-cell reconstitution after alpha-beta-depleted transplantation in children. Preparation of the TCRbeta library used unique molecular identifiers. In TCRdb, the PCR reads were re-called with MiXCR into one record per CDR3 protein. The table includes some 500,000 distinct CDR3 sequences, about 16% detected once. This sample comprised PBMCs from the stem cell graft donor, obtained from the stem cell graft. Source of these receptors: a human donor who donated a stem cell graft to a child with acute lymphoblastic leukemia.

The V call is TRBV18, the J call TRBJ2-7; 11 bases agree with TRBD1. Germline values: CDR1 KGHSH, CDR2 LQKENI. The CDR3 runs 15 residues. V was clipped by 6 bases and J by 4 bases; unmatched bases: 8. CDR3 region: CASSWTGGDAYEQYF. CDR3 coding DNA: TGTGCCAGCTCTTGGACAGGGGGCGACGCGTACGAGCAGTACTTC.

In its sample, this clonotype was seen a few times. The V call is TRBV4-1, the J call TRBJ1-5; the D is unclear. Germline lookup yields CDR1 MGHRA and CDR2 YSYEKL. V dropped 0 bases and J dropped 1 base, with 10 bases sitting between them. There are 16 residues in the CDR3. The CDR3 DNA sequence: TGCGCCAGCAGCCAAGATCTGACAACAAGCAATCAGCCCCAGCATTTT. Its protein is CASSQDLTTSNQPQHF.

Ten or more counts support this clonotype. The gene calls are TRBV10-3 and TRBJ2-5; no reliable D call. CDR1 and CDR2 (germline): ENHRY, SYGVKD. The CDR3 runs to 14 residues. Trimming cost V 5 bases and J 1 base, with 11 bases left between them. CDR3 nucleotides: TGTGCCATCAGTTACAACCAAGCCCAAGAGACCCAGTACTTC. The encoded protein is CAISYNQAQETQYF.